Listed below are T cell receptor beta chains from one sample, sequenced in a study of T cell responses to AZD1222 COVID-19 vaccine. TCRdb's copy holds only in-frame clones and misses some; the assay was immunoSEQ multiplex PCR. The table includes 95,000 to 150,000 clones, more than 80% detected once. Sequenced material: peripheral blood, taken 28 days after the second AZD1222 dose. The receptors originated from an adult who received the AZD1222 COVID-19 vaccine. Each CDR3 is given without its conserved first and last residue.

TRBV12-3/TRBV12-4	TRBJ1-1	ASSLDGDEAF
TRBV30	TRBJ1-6	AWNGVFNNSPLH
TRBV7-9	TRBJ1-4	ASSLLGITNEKLF
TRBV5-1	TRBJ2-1	ASSSGLFGTNEQF
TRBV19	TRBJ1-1	ASSIQNTEAF
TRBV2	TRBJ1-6	ASTAEGARSPLH
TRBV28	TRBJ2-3	ASSASSTDTQY
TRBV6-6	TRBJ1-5	ASKESNQPQH
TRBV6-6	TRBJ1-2	ASTRSGDYGYT
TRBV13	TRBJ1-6	ASSLGGSGQGLISYNSPLH
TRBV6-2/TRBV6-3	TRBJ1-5	ASSYGRGNQPQH
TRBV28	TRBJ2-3	ASRGLAGVSDTQY
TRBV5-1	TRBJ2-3	ASSPGLIGGTDTQY
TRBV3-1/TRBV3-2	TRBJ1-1	ASSYLRTEAF
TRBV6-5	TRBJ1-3	ASGMIGNTIY
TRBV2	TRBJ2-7	ATVRGRGSEEQY
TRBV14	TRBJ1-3	ASSQLLDSSGNTIY
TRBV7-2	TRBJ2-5	ASSPGTQQRETQY
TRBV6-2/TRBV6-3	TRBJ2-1	ASSYESGGYNEQF
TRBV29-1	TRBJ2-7	SVDWAIRSSYEQY
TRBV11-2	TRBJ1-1	ASSRQGVTEAF
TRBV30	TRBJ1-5	AWSPVTGLQGQPQH
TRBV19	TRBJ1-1	ASRQTVVTEAF
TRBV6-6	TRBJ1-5	ASSPLGGGQPQH
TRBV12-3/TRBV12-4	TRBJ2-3	ARGDSLTDTQY
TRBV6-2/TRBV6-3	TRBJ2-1	ASSGTSELNEQF
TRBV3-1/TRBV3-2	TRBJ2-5	ASSQALTRQETQY
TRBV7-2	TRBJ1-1	ASSLTGTIPEAF
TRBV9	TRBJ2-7	ASSVGTGRGDEQY
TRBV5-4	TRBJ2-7	ASSSDGTSVDEQY
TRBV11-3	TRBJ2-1	ASSPSGDNEQF
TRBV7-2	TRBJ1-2	ASSLDGTYGYT
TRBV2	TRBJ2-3	ASSEGGLVRGTDTQY
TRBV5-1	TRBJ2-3	ASSSSFGGYTDTQY
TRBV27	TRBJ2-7	ASSPQGGGEQY
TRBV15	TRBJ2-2	ATTRRNTGELF
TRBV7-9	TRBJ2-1	ASSTMREAQEQF
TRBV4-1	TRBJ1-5	ASSQGDRAQGQPQH
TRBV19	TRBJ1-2	ASRTKSNYGYT
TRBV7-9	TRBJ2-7	ASSSAGVGQGGYEQY
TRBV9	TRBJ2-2	ASSPRALGNAGELF
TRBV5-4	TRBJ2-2	ASSFGTRNTGELF
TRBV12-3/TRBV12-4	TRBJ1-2	ASSKRVNYGYT
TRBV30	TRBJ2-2	AWESGGAGELF
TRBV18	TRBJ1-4	ASSPPEGVGKLF
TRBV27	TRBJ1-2	ASSSGTANYGYT
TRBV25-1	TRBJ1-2	ASSDGFKTN
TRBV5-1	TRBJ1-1	ASSLGSGATEAF
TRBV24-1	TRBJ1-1	ATSDYGTGPELTEAF
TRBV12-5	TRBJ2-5	ASGLDMGVETQY
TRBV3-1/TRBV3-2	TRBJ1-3	ASSLTGGNTIY
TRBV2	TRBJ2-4	ASSAGYEGGIQY
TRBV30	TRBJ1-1	AWMRQANTEAF
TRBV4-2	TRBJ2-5	ASSLSVGGKETQY
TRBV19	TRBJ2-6	ASSIGVVARSGANVLT
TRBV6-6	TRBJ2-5	ASSYPGALQETQY
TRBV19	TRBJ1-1	ASSGGRANTEAF
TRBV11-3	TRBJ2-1	ASSLFAGVNEQF
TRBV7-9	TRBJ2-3	ASGRGDTSTDTQY
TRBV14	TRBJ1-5	ASSQDSSQPQH